These T cell receptor beta chains were read from a single sample in a study of blood T cells in healthy people across ages. TCRdb called the 5' RACE reads again in MiXCR, with one record for every CDR3 protein. The data show some 1.8 million distinct CDR3 sequences, more than 35% seen once. The sequencing input was blood. Receptors were obtained from a human donor in good health. CDR3s include the opening cysteine and the closing phenylalanine or tryptophan. The D gene is left open where the match is weak. Size is stated for part of the rows, as once, few or many counts, or as a class when the clone is expanded.

j_gene	v_gene	d_gene	abundance	CDR3aa	CDR3nt
TRBJ2-3	TRBV24-1	-	-	CATSDYPGGGTDTQYF	TGTGCCACCAGTGATTATCCCGGAGGGGGCACAGATACGCAGTATTTT
TRBJ2-7	TRBV4-1	-	-	CASSAGKNYEQYF	TGCGCCAGCAGCGCCGGGAAAAACTACGAGCAGTACTTC
TRBJ2-4	TRBV12-3/TRBV12-4	TRBD2	few	CASSLSGLAGGLWIQYF	TGTGCCAGCAGTTTGTCTGGACTAGCGGGGGGGCTTTGGATTCAGTACTTC
TRBJ2-1	TRBV9	TRBD2	-	CASSLRAGGSSYNEQFF	TGTGCCAGCAGCCTGCGAGCGGGGGGGAGCTCCTACAATGAGCAGTTCTTC
TRBJ1-2	TRBV27	-	-	CASSLSLGGYGYTF	TGTGCCAGCAGTTTATCGTTGGGGGGCTATGGCTACACCTTC
TRBJ1-1	TRBV7-9	-	-	CASSFITENTEAFF	TGTGCCAGCAGCTTTATTACAGAGAACACTGAAGCTTTCTTT
TRBJ1-2	TRBV12-3/TRBV12-4	TRBD1	many	CASRFDRGGDYGYTF	TGTGCCAGCCGCTTCGACAGGGGCGGGGACTATGGCTACACCTTC
TRBJ2-1	TRBV3-1	-	-	CASSRVGQGVGNEQFF	TGTGCCAGCAGCCGGGTGGGGCAGGGCGTCGGGAATGAGCAGTTCTTC
TRBJ1-1	TRBV12-3/TRBV12-4	-	few	CASSLASGAITEAFF	TGTGCCAGCAGTTTAGCCTCCGGGGCAATCACTGAAGCTTTCTTT
TRBJ1-2	TRBV4-3	-	few	CASSQDLNRGGYTF	TGCGCCAGCAGCCAAGATCTTAATAGGGGTGGCTACACCTTC
TRBJ2-1	TRBV30	TRBD2	-	CAWSGGTSPEQFF	TGTGCCTGGAGTGGGGGGACTAGCCCTGAGCAGTTCTTC
TRBJ1-4	TRBV7-9	-	-	CAGSPWLAGKDEKLFF	TGTGCCGGCAGCCCCTGGTTAGCAGGGAAGGATGAAAAACTGTTTTTT
TRBJ1-2	TRBV20-1	TRBD1	-	CSARRDRGYGYTF	TGCAGTGCTAGACGGGACAGGGGCTATGGCTACACCTTC
TRBJ2-1	TRBV3-1	TRBD2	-	CASSQELRGGPVEFF	TGTGCCAGCAGCCAAGAACTGCGGGGGGGCCCCGTCGAGTTCTTC
TRBJ1-5	TRBV12-3/TRBV12-4	-	-	CASGYGNQPQHF	TGTGCCAGCGGTTATGGCAACCAGCCCCAGCATTTT
TRBJ2-1	TRBV4-3	-	-	CASSQALPIDSYNEQFF	TGCGCCAGCAGCCAAGCCCTGCCCATAGACTCCTACAATGAGCAGTTCTTC
TRBJ1-2	TRBV20-1	-	once	CSARGVTCGYTF	TGCAGTGCTAGAGGGGTGACCTGTGGCTACACCTTC
TRBJ1-1	TRBV30	-	few	CAFPFLNTEAFF	TGTGCCTTCCCGTTCCTGAACACTGAAGCTTTCTTT
TRBJ1-2	TRBV28	TRBD1	few	CASSFLQGVDGYTF	TGTGCCAGCAGTTTTCTACAGGGGGTGGATGGCTACACCTTC
TRBJ2-3	TRBV28	-	-	CASSQTPSFTDTQYF	TGTGCCAGCAGCCAGACCCCCTCGTTCACAGATACGCAGTATTTT
TRBJ2-3	TRBV20-1	-	-	CSAIAGGDTQYF	TGCAGTGCTATCGCCGGAGGCGATACGCAGTATTTT
TRBJ1-2	TRBV3-1	-	once	CASSQGGSPYGYTF	TGTGCCAGCAGCCAAGGGGGCTCCCCCTATGGCTACACCTTC
TRBJ1-4	TRBV12-3/TRBV12-4	TRBD1	-	CASRSTGTGGEKLFF	TGTGCCAGCAGATCGACGGGGACAGGGGGTGAAAAACTGTTTTTT
TRBJ2-7	TRBV6-5	-	-	CASSYGVGPVGEQYF	TGTGCCAGCAGTTACGGGGTTGGGCCGGTCGGCGAGCAGTACTTC
TRBJ2-7	TRBV28	-	few	CASSLARGMNEQYF	TGTGCCAGCAGTTTAGCTAGGGGCATGAACGAGCAGTACTTC
TRBJ1-2	TRBV4-3	-	few	CANSQDWRDGYTF	TGCGCCAACAGCCAAGACTGGAGGGATGGCTACACCTTC
TRBJ1-2	TRBV29-1	TRBD1	many	CSVGPGGQGPSYGYTF	TGCAGCGTTGGACCGGGGGGACAGGGGCCTTCCTATGGCTACACCTTC
TRBJ2-1	TRBV4-2	TRBD2	few	CASSQVSGGYAYNEQFF	TGTGCCAGCAGCCAAGTTAGCGGGGGGTACGCCTACAATGAGCAGTTCTTC
TRBJ2-7	TRBV28	TRBD1	-	CASSWDRYTSYEQYF	TGTGCCAGCAGTTGGGACAGATATACCTCCTACGAGCAGTACTTC
TRBJ2-7	TRBV20-1	-	many	CSARRSGLSYEQYF	TGCAGTGCTAGACGCAGCGGGCTCTCCTACGAGCAGTACTTC
TRBJ2-1	TRBV20-1	-	-	CSARSRGNEQFF	TGCAGTGCTAGAAGTAGGGGCAATGAGCAGTTCTTC
TRBJ2-5	TRBV28	TRBD1	-	CASSWDSLVEKTQYF	TGTGCCAGCAGTTGGGACAGCTTAGTAGAAAAGACCCAGTACTTC
TRBJ1-2	TRBV20-1	TRBD1	few	CSARQGAPYGYTF	TGCAGTGCTAGACAGGGGGCTCCTTATGGCTACACCTTC
TRBJ2-1	TRBV7-2	-	few	CASSFQGEDEQFF	TGTGCCAGCAGCTTCCAGGGAGAGGATGAGCAGTTCTTC
TRBJ1-2	TRBV12-3/TRBV12-4	-	few	CASTVRVGDYTF	TGTGCCAGCACCGTCAGGGTAGGCGACTACACCTTC
TRBJ2-3	TRBV5-6	-	few	CASSFLMMSDTQYF	TGTGCCAGCAGCTTCCTCATGATGTCAGATACGCAGTATTTT
TRBJ2-7	TRBV2	-	-	CASSVVGGQNEQYF	TGTGCCAGCAGTGTGGTCGGGGGGCAGAACGAGCAGTACTTC
TRBJ2-1	TRBV4-3	TRBD1	few	CASSQLSQGVYNEQFF	TGCGCCAGCAGCCAACTTTCTCAGGGGGTATACAATGAGCAGTTCTTC
TRBJ1-4	TRBV7-9	-	-	CASSFSFVGNEKLFF	TGTGCCAGCAGCTTCTCCTTTGTAGGGAATGAAAAACTGTTTTTT
TRBJ2-7	TRBV4-3	-	-	CASSQDLPGGTYEQYF	TGCGCCAGCAGCCAAGATCTACCAGGGGGGACCTACGAGCAGTACTTC
TRBJ2-7	TRBV24-1	-	-	CATSDTYRDEQYF	TGTGCCACCAGTGATACCTACAGGGACGAGCAGTACTTC
TRBJ1-1	TRBV10-3	-	-	CAIRWGDTEAFF	TGTGCCATCCGTTGGGGGGACACTGAAGCTTTCTTT
TRBJ1-1	TRBV12-3/TRBV12-4	-	few	CASSLLATTEAFF	TGTGCCAGCAGTTTATTGGCTACCACTGAAGCTTTCTTT
TRBJ2-7	TRBV3-1	-	few	CASSGRGRSYEQYF	TGTGCCAGCAGCGGCAGGGGACGATCCTACGAGCAGTACTTC
TRBJ2-3	TRBV7-2	-	-	CASSLHLADTQYF	TGTGCCAGCAGCTTACACTTGGCAGATACGCAGTATTTT